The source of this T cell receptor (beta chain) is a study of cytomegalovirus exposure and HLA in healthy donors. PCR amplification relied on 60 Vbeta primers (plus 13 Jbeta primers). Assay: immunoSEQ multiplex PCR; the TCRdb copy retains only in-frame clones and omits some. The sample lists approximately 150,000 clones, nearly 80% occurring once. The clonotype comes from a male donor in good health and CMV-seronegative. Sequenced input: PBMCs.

The CDR3 DNA reads as TGTGCCAGCAGTGGCTACAGCTACACCGGGGAGCTGTTTTTT. It yields the protein CASSGYSYTGELFF. V and J are TRBV2 and TRBJ2-2; D unresolved. Looked up from germline, CDR1 is SNHLY and CDR2 is FYNNEI. Trimming stripped 4 bases from V and 3 bases from J, with 9 bases between. This CDR3 comprises 14 residues.